A selection of T cell receptor beta chains follows, all from one sample in a study of blood T cells in healthy people across ages. MiXCR, applied by TCRdb to the 5' RACE reads, yields one record per CDR3 protein. The data show some 1.5 million distinct CDR3 sequences, roughly 30% seen once. The sequencing input was blood. The origin of the receptors is a woman younger than 45 in good health. The CDR3 runs from the conserved cysteine through the conserved F or W. A D gene is named only where the DNA matches it firmly. Part of the rows lack a size; the others show once, few, many or a class for expanded clones.

TRBJ2-7 13 many TRBV20-1 TRBD1 TGCAGTGCTGCCCGGGACAGGGGATTCGAGCAGTACTTC CSAARDRGFEQYF
TRBJ1-5 16 . TRBV20-1 . TGCAGTGCTAGCGACAGCAGTCGGGTAGGCAATCAGCCCCAGCATTTT CSASDSSRVGNQPQHF
TRBJ2-7 16 few TRBV27 TRBD2 TGTGCCAGCAGTTCCCCGACTAGCGGGGATGCCTACGAGCAGTACTTC CASSSPTSGDAYEQYF
TRBJ2-7 11 . TRBV20-1 . TGCAGTGCTCCGCTGGACAGCCACCCAGTCTTC CSAPLDSHPVF
TRBJ2-2 16 . TRBV28 TRBD2 TGTGCCAGCAGTTGGAGTAGCGGGGCGAACACCGGGGAGCTGTTTTTT CASSWSSGANTGELFF
TRBJ2-2 18 few TRBV6-5 TRBD2 TGTGCCAGCAGTTATTGGGGTTTGGCTAGCGGGAACACCGGGGAGCTGTTTTTT CASSYWGLASGNTGELFF
TRBJ1-2 15 . TRBV7-9 . TGTGCCAGCAGCTTAGGGGCAGGGCTGAGCTATGGCTACACCTTC CASSLGAGLSYGYTF
TRBJ2-7 13 . TRBV2 . TGTGCCAGCAGCCCCGAGTCCGAGGGTGAGCAGTACTTC CASSPESEGEQYF
TRBJ2-1 15 few TRBV6-2/TRBV6-3 . TGTGCCACCCAGGGGGGGGGATCCTCCTACAATGAGCAGTTCTTC CATQGGGSSYNEQFF
TRBJ2-2 14 . TRBV5-1 TRBD2 TGCGCCAGCGCGCGGGGGGATTACACCGGGGAGCGGTTTTTT CASARGDYTGERFF
TRBJ1-6 17 . TRBV12-3/TRBV12-4 . TGTGCCAGCAGTTTCGTCCCAGGGATCGACTATAATTCACCCCTCCACTTT CASSFVPGIDYNSPLHF
TRBJ2-7 16 . TRBV2 TRBD2 TGTGCCAGCAGGAACGAGGTAGCGGGGGGGACCTACGAGCAGTACTTC CASRNEVAGGTYEQYF
TRBJ1-6 14 . TRBV10-3 TRBD1 TGTGCCACGAGGACAGGGAGCGGTAATTCACCCCTCCACTTT CATRTGSGNSPLHF
TRBJ2-3 16 many TRBV24-1 . TGTGCCACCAGTGACAGTACAGGGTTCGGCACAGATACGCAGTATTTT CATSDSTGFGTDTQYF
TRBJ2-5 13 . TRBV12-3/TRBV12-4 . TGTGCCAGCAGCCCACAGACTAAAGAGACCCAGTACTTC CASSPQTKETQYF
TRBJ2-7 12 . TRBV28 . TGTGCCAGCAGTTTTTCGTCCACCGAGCAGTACTTC CASSFSSTEQYF
TRBJ2-2 16 . TRBV7-9 TRBD1 TGTGCCAGCAGCCAGGGACAGGGGCGCGGAACCGGGGAGCTGTTTTTT CASSQGQGRGTGELFF
TRBJ2-3 14 many TRBV4-3 TRBD2 TGCGCCAGCAGCCAAGAGCGGGAGGCAGATACGCAGTATTTT CASSQEREADTQYF
TRBJ2-7 13 many TRBV12-5 TRBD2 TGTGCTAGTGTGGATAGCGGGTACTACGAGCAGTACTTC CASVDSGYYEQYF
TRBJ1-2 12 many TRBV30 . TGTGCCTGGAGCGAGGAGGACTATGGCTACACCTTC CAWSEEDYGYTF
TRBJ2-1 17 few TRBV20-1 . TGCAGTGCCCAAGGAGAGCGAATGCCGCACTCCTACAATGAGCAGTTCTTC CSAQGERMPHSYNEQFF
TRBJ1-2 13 few TRBV20-1 . TGCAGTGTTAGGAATGACAATAACTATGGCTACACCTTC CSVRNDNNYGYTF
TRBJ2-7 15 many TRBV7-2 . TGTGCCAGCAGTCGTACACCGGGACGGTCCTACGAGCAGTACTTC CASSRTPGRSYEQYF
TRBJ1-1 14 . TRBV6-2/TRBV6-3 . TGTGCCGGCAGTTACTCGCGGGTTGGCACTGAAGCTTTCTTT CAGSYSRVGTEAFF
TRBJ2-7 15 many TRBV4-1 . TGCGCCAGCAGCCAAGGCGACGTCAGATTCTACGAGCAGTACTTC CASSQGDVRFYEQYF
TRBJ1-2 15 . TRBV25-1 TRBD1 TGTGCCAGCAGTGTGGGGACAGGGCAAGAGTATGGCTACACCTTC CASSVGTGQEYGYTF
TRBJ2-7 15 many TRBV5-1 . TGCGCCAGCAGCTTTGATCCGGGCAACTCCTACGAGCAGTACTTC CASSFDPGNSYEQYF
TRBJ2-1 14 . TRBV12-3/TRBV12-4 . TGTGCCAGCAGTTTAGCGCTCGGGGTGAATGAGCAGTTCTTC CASSLALGVNEQFF
TRBJ2-1 12 many TRBV27 . TGTGCCAGCAGTTTCGAGTCCGGTGAGCAGTTCTTC CASSFESGEQFF
TRBJ2-7 14 few TRBV24-1 . TGTGCCACCAGTGATTCCCGTAAAGGCTACGAGCAGTACTTC CATSDSRKGYEQYF
TRBJ2-1 15 few TRBV18 . TGTGCCAGCTCACCACAGGAGGGAAAATACAATGAGCAGTTCTTC CASSPQEGKYNEQFF
TRBJ2-3 16 . TRBV12-3/TRBV12-4 . TGTGCCAGCAGACCACTTAGCGGACCATTCACAGATACGCAGTATTTT CASRPLSGPFTDTQYF
TRBJ2-1 15 few TRBV9 TRBD2 TGTGCCAGCAGCGAGCGGGACCTCCCTTACAATGAGCAGTTCTTC CASSERDLPYNEQFF
TRBJ2-5 15 many TRBV5-6 TRBD2 TGTGCCAGCAGCTTGTTAGCGGGGGGGCCTGAGACCCAGTACTTC CASSLLAGGPETQYF
TRBJ2-1 13 . TRBV28 . TGTGCCAGCAGAACCAGGGCAACTAATGAGCAGTTCTTC CASRTRATNEQFF
TRBJ1-2 15 many TRBV12-3/TRBV12-4 TRBD1 TGTGCCAGCAGTCACCCGGGACAGGGGGGTTATGGCTACACCTTC CASSHPGQGGYGYTF
TRBJ2-5 13 few TRBV12-3/TRBV12-4 . TGTGCCGGCAGTTATCTAGCGAGGGAGACCCAGTACTTC CAGSYLARETQYF
TRBJ1-1 15 few TRBV7-9 . TGTGCCAGCACCCACCCGGGGAACAGGGCCGCTGAAGCTTTCTTT CASTHPGNRAAEAFF
TRBJ1-1 14 . TRBV20-1 TRBD1 TGCAGTGCTCAACTCGGGACAGTCCCCACTGAAGCTTTCTTT CSAQLGTVPTEAFF
TRBJ1-1 11 . TRBV30 TRBD1 TGTGCCCTGGACAGGCAGGCTGAAGCTTTCTTT CALDRQAEAFF
TRBJ2-4 13 . TRBV5-1 TRBD2 TGCGCCAGCAGCTTGGCTAGCGGGAGGGTTCAGTACTTC CASSLASGRVQYF
TRBJ2-1 15 . TRBV2 . TGTGCCAGCAGTTTGGAGACTGGCGGGTCCGGTGAGCAGTTCTTC CASSLETGGSGEQFF
TRBJ1-2 13 . TRBV20-1 . TGCAGTGCTAGAGATGGACGAGGAGCTGGCTACACCTTC CSARDGRGAGYTF
TRBJ2-5 15 many TRBV5-4 . TGTGCCAGCAGCCCCCGACAGGGAGGCGGAGAGACCCAGTACTTC CASSPRQGGGETQYF
TRBJ2-1 18 . TRBV6-5 TRBD2 TGTGCCAGCAGTTACTCGGGCCCGACTAGCGGGCCTTACAATGAGCAGTTCTTC CASSYSGPTSGPYNEQFF
TRBJ1-5 11 . TRBV5-1 . TGCGCCAGCAGCCCGGACAGGCCCCAGCATTTT CASSPDRPQHF
TRBJ1-1 16 . TRBV5-1 . TGCGCCAGCAGCTTGGAGGGAGGGACACCGAACACTGAAGCTTTCTTT CASSLEGGTPNTEAFF
TRBJ2-7 14 many TRBV30 . TGTGCCTGGAGCGGATCTCGGACAGCCAATGGGGAGTACTTC CAWSGSRTANGEYF
TRBJ2-3 15 . TRBV15 TRBD2 TGTGCCACCAGCGGACGGCGGGGGGGCCAGGATACGCAGTATTTT CATSGRRGGQDTQYF
TRBJ2-1 14 . TRBV29-1 TRBD2 TGCAGGGAAGGTGGCGGGAGCTCCTACAATGAGCAGTTCTTC CREGGGSSYNEQFF
TRBJ2-7 16 . TRBV12-3/TRBV12-4 . TGTGCCAGCAGCCGCCTGGGAGGGGGGCTTTTTGACACCCAGTACTTC CASSRLGGGLFDTQYF
TRBJ1-5 16 once TRBV6-2/TRBV6-3 . TGTGCCAGCAGTCCTCGATCGGTCGGGGGCAATCAGCCCCAGCATTTT CASSPRSVGGNQPQHF
TRBJ1-2 15 . TRBV12-3/TRBV12-4 . TGTGCCAGCAGTTTTCAAGTCAGGGCTGGCTATGGCTACACCTTC CASSFQVRAGYGYTF
TRBJ1-1 13 . TRBV18 . TGTGCCAGCTCACTAAGACAGACCCCTGAAGCTTTCTTT CASSLRQTPEAFF
TRBJ1-2 15 many TRBV11-2 TRBD1 TGTGCCAGCAGCCCGATGGGGACAGGGCGGTATGGCTACACCTTC CASSPMGTGRYGYTF
TRBJ2-7 16 few TRBV12-3/TRBV12-4 TRBD2 TGTGCCAGCAGTTTAGACTCGGGACTAGCGGGGGCCGAGCAGTACTTC CASSLDSGLAGAEQYF
TRBJ2-3 13 few TRBV4-3 . TGCGCCAGCAGCCAAGGATCGGCGAATACGCAGTATTTT CASSQGSANTQYF